This T cell receptor (beta chain) was documented in a study of shared clonotypes between healthy human individuals. Looked up from germline, CDR1 is SEHNR and CDR2 is FQNEAQ (reference sequence). This CDR3 contains 14 residues. V lost 1 base, J lost 1 base, and 6 bases lay in between. Clones were sequenced by immunoSEQ multiplex PCR, and TCRdb holds only the in-frame ones, with some missing. Found here are 400,000 to 500,000 clones, 70% to 80% of them singletons; the top ten hold about 12%. Sequenced: PBMCs. The TCR originated in a woman between 40 and 50 years old in good health. Some clones in this sample may be carry-over from other donors' samples. The rearrangement links TRBV7-9 to TRBJ2-3; D is unresolved. The CDR3 region is CASSLGSGTDTQYF. The DNA of the CDR3 is TGTGCCAGCAGCTTAGGGTCCGGCACAGATACGCAGTATTTT.